These 17 T cell receptor beta chains were all obtained from the same sample, sequenced in a study of cytomegalovirus exposure and HLA in healthy donors. Researchers ran the PCR with 60 Vbeta and 13 Jbeta primers. Sequenced by immunoSEQ multiplex PCR; TCRdb stores in-frame clones only, minus some. The sample records roughly 130,000 clones, roughly 80% being singletons. Sequenced sample: PBMCs. Source of these receptors: a man aged 18 to 29 in good health and CMV-seronegative.

The chain recombines TRBV7-8 with TRBJ1-1; D call uncertain. This CDR3 contains 14 residues. V was shortened by 1 base and J by 4 bases, with 10 bases between the two germline ends. Germline loops: CDR1 SGHVS, CDR2 FQNEAQ. As DNA, the CDR3 is TGTGCCAGCAGCTTAGTTTCAGGAAGCACTGAAGCTTTCTTT. It is translated as CASSLVSGSTEAFF.

The rearrangement links TRBV19 to TRBJ1-5; TRBD1 matches 9 bases. CDR3 length: 16 residues. After removal of 5 bases from V and 1 base from J, the junction contained 6 bases not matched to a gene. Germline-derived CDR1 and CDR2 are LNHDA and SQIVND (reference sequence). CDR3 nucleotide sequence: TGTGCCAGTAGTGTAAGACAGGGGGTAAGCAATCAGCCCCAGCATTTT. Its protein is CASSVRQGVSNQPQHF.

Concerning this clone itself: One junction end disagrees with the germline gene, perhaps due to a read error. The rearrangement joins TRBV7-9 to TRBJ2-2; maybe TRBD2 (5 bases). The germline gives CDR1 SEHNR, CDR2 FQNEAQ (reference sequence). The CDR3 runs 12 residues. CDR3 sequence: CASSLILAAVGF. The CDR3, as DNA: TGTGCCAGCAGCTTGATCTTGGCAGCGGTGGGCTTT.

This chain uses TRBV7-2 with TRBJ2-2; a possible D gene is TRBD2 (5 bases). Germline assignment: CDR1 SGHTA and CDR2 FQGNSA. V was trimmed by 0 bases and J by 1 base, leaving 24 bases between them. The CDR3 sequence is 21 residues long. The CDR3 spells CASSLAPVKEGAYLNTGELFF. DNA for the CDR3: TGTGCCAGCAGCTTAGCGCCAGTTAAAGAGGGAGCCTACTTGAACACCGGGGAGCTGTTTTTT.

The chain recombines TRBV28 with TRBJ1-5; the D gene is possibly TRBD1 (5 bases). The CDR3 contains 16 residues. Germline V gene lookup returns CDR1 MDHEN and CDR2 SYDVKM. Trimming removed 2 bases at V and 4 bases at J, with 15 bases between. CDR3 amino acids: CASSLIGRGGNQPQHF. The CDR3 nucleotides are TGTGCCAGCAGTTTAATAGGACGGGGGGGGAATCAGCCCCAGCATTTT.

The chain carries TRBV30 and TRBJ1-5; D remains ambiguous. Germline V CDR1 and CDR2: GTSNPN, SVGIG (reference sequence). This CDR3 is 14 amino acids long. Deletions cut 3 bases from V and 7 bases from J, with 16 bases between. The CDR3 here is CAWSDTSGWQPQHF. The CDR3 bases are TGTGCCTGGAGCGACACCTCGGGGTGGCAGCCCCAGCATTTT.

This chain uses TRBV7-2 with TRBJ1-3, with TRBD1 matching over 11 bases. CDR3 length: 16 amino acids. Germline V lookup: CDR1 SGHTA, CDR2 FQGNSA. After removal of 5 bases from V and 4 bases from J, the junction contained 7 bases not matched to a gene. The DNA of the CDR3 is TGTGCCAGCAGCCCACGGACAGGGGGCGAAGGAAACACCATATATTTT. Translation: CASSPRTGGEGNTIYF.

This chain links TRBV4-3 with TRBJ2-2; 7 nucleotides align to TRBD2. Germline V gene lookup returns CDR1 LGHNA and CDR2 YSLEER. Trimming removed 9 bases from V and 3 bases from J; junction bases left unmatched: 4. The length of the CDR3 is 13 residues. The chain's CDR3 is CASGGVHTGELFF. The CDR3 DNA is TGCGCCAGTGGGGGGGTTCACACCGGGGAGCTGTTTTTT.

V usage is TRBV9 and J usage is TRBJ2-1, with 8 bases identical to TRBD2. The J segment lost 7 bases and the V segment lost 1 base, leaving 7 bases of the junction unmatched. Per germline, CDR1 SGDLS and CDR2 YYNGEE. The CDR3 is 15 amino acids. CDR3: CASSVSQRGMNEQFF. Here the CDR3 DNA reads TGTGCCAGCAGCGTATCTCAGCGGGGGATGAATGAGCAGTTCTTC.

This clone is a singleton in its sample. The V gene is TRBV5-6, the J gene TRBJ1-2; possible D gene TRBD1, 5 bases. The germline gives CDR1 SGHDT, CDR2 YYEEEE. Trimming left V 4 bases short and J 4 bases short, with 20 bases between. The CDR3 is 16 residues long. CDR3 region: CASSLASGGTGYGYTF. In DNA form, the CDR3 reads TGTGCCAGCAGCCTCGCTTCGGGGGGAACGGGCTATGGCTACACCTTC. Full variable domain (remainder filled in from reference TRBV5-6 and TRBJ1-2): DAGVTQSPTHLIKTRGQQVTLRCSPKSGHDTVSWYQQALGQGPQFIFQYYEEEERQRGNFPDRFSGHQFPNYSSELNVNALLLGDSALYLCASSLASGGTGYGYTFGSGTRLTVV.

Comment on this clone: Distinct nucleotide sequences in the sample also encode this CDR3. This sequence joins TRBV4-3 and TRBJ2-7; perhaps TRBD1 as D (5 bases). CDR1 is LGHNA, CDR2 YSLEER, per germline. This CDR3 contains 16 residues. V lost 4 bases and J 2 bases, leaving 18 bases between the germline ends. In DNA form, the CDR3 reads TGCGCCAGCAGCCGCCTCAGATCAGGGAATACCTACGAGCAGTACTTC. As protein: CASSRLRSGNTYEQYF.

This chain connects TRBV6-6 to TRBJ1-2; TRBD1 might be the D (5 bases). V lost 7 bases to trimming and J lost 8 bases, with 20 bases between them. The germline gives CDR1 MNHNY, CDR2 SVGAGI (reference sequence). This CDR3 is built from 14 residues. The CDR3 DNA sequence: TGTGCCAGCAAAGGGGAAGGGGATATGCGCGGCTACACCTTC. This codes for CASKGEGDMRGYTF.

This chain uses TRBV19 with TRBJ1-6, with TRBD1 matching over 7 bases. The germline gives CDR1 LNHDA, CDR2 SQIVND (reference sequence). The CDR3 runs 14 residues. V gave up 4 bases and J gave up 8 bases; unmatched junction bases: 5. The CDR3 loop reads CASSTTGEDSPLHF. For the CDR3, the DNA is TGTGCCAGTAGTACCACAGGGGAGGATTCACCCCTCCACTTT.

The gene calls are TRBV19 and TRBJ1-2, with TRBD1 matching 8 bases. The CDR3 has 13 residues. V lost 7 bases and J lost 7; bases outside the gene matches: 8. Germline CDR1 is LNHDA and CDR2 is SQIVND (reference sequence). Here the CDR3 DNA reads TGTGCCAGTAAAGATACCGACAGGGGTGGCTACACCTTC. Protein sequence: CASKDTDRGGYTF.

This chain links TRBV13 with TRBJ2-7, with 8 nucleotides matching TRBD1. The CDR3 length is 14 residues. Germline V gives CDR1 PRHDT, CDR2 FYEKMQ (reference sequence). V lost 2 bases to trimming and J lost 3 bases; unmatched junction nucleotides: 3. Here the CDR3 reads CASSLQGAHYEQYF. The CDR3 region has the DNA TGTGCCAGCAGCTTACAGGGGGCGCACTACGAGCAGTACTTC.

The V gene is TRBV27, the J gene TRBJ1-3, with D possibly matching TRBD1 (6 bases). Germline V CDR1 and CDR2: MNHEY, SMNVEV (reference sequence). CDR3 length equals 14 residues. Trimming took 3 bases from V and 8 from J, leaving 14 bases between them. As DNA, the CDR3 is TGTGCCAGCAGTTTTCGAAGAAAGGGGGACACCATATATTTT. The encoded protein is CASSFRRKGDTIYF.

V and J are TRBV6-6 and TRBJ1-1, with D hard to call. This CDR3 spans 11 amino acids. V lost 1 base to trimming and J lost 5 bases, with 2 bases between them. CDR1 and CDR2 (germline): MNHNY, SVGAGI (reference sequence). The chain's CDR3 is CASSYLTEAFF. The CDR3 DNA sequence: TGTGCCAGCAGTTACTTAACTGAAGCTTTCTTT.